A selection of T cell receptor beta chains follows, all from one sample in a study of blood T cell repertoires in COVID-19. Profiling relied on immunoSEQ multiplex PCR, and the TCRdb table lists in-frame clones only, not all of them. Here the sample spans roughly 330,000 clones, over 75% being singletons. The sequenced material came from PBMCs or T cells enriched from blood (not recorded which). The source is a woman in her late teens or twenties who had recovered from COVID-19. Both conserved end residues are part of each CDR3. The D gene is left open where the match is weak. Size tells how often a clone was seen (once, few, many) or the class of an expanded clone, and some rows leave it out.

D | J | size | V | DNA | CDR3
- | TRBJ1-4 | few | TRBV6-6 | TGTGCCAGCAGGACACCAGATAATGAAAAACTGTTTTTT | CASRTPDNEKLFF
- | TRBJ1-6 | - | TRBV3-1/TRBV3-2 | TGTGCCAGCAGCCAAGCCGAGGGCGATTCACCCCTCCACTTT | CASSQAEGDSPLHF
- | TRBJ1-5 | once | TRBV18 | TGTGCCAGCTCGTATACGGAGGGTTACAATCAGCCCCAGCATTTT | CASSYTEGYNQPQHF
TRBD2 | TRBJ2-1 | once | TRBV7-2 | TGTGCCAGCAGCTTAGTTTCCCTAGCGGGAAGGAGTGAGCAGTTCTTC | CASSLVSLAGRSEQFF
TRBD1 | TRBJ1-1 | - | TRBV28 | TGTGCCAGCAGCACACCGGGACAGTCGGACTTCCGGGACACTGAAGCTTTCTTT | CASSTPGQSDFRDTEAFF
- | TRBJ1-3 | - | TRBV9 | TGTGCCAGCAGCCCGGGGTCTGGAAACACCATATATTTT | CASSPGSGNTIYF
TRBD1 | TRBJ2-3 | - | TRBV9 | TGTGCCAGCAGCGTCGACAGGGCAGCCGATACGCAGTATTTT | CASSVDRAADTQYF
TRBD2 | TRBJ2-1 | - | TRBV5-1 | TGCGCCAGCAGCCCCGCTAGCGGGAATACGAATGAGCAGTTCTTC | CASSPASGNTNEQFF
- | TRBJ1-6 | - | TRBV6-5 | TGTGCCAGCAGTTACTCGAGAGATTCACCCCTCCACTTT | CASSYSRDSPLHF
TRBD2 | TRBJ2-7 | - | TRBV4-2 | TGTGCCAGCAGCCAAGAGACTAGCGGCTCCTACGAGCAGTACTTC | CASSQETSGSYEQYF
TRBD1 | TRBJ2-7 | once | TRBV13 | TGTGCCAGCAGCTTCACCGGGACAGGAACGAACGAGCAGTACTTC | CASSFTGTGTNEQYF
- | TRBJ1-5 | - | TRBV6-5 | TGTGCCAGCAGTTACTTTCAGGGTGGCAATCAGCCCCAGCATTTT | CASSYFQGGNQPQHF
TRBD1 | TRBJ1-1 | - | TRBV30 | TGTGCCTGGAGTCGGAGACAGGGTGACACTGAAGCTTTCTTT | CAWSRRQGDTEAFF
- | TRBJ2-7 | once | TRBV6-5 | TGTGCCAGCAGGGGCCTGAACTCCTACGAGCAGTACTTC | CASRGLNSYEQYF
TRBD2 | TRBJ2-1 | - | TRBV11-2 | TGTGCCAGCAGCCCACCCTATAGCGGGAGCGGGGAGTGGGAGCAGTTCTTC | CASSPPYSGSGEWEQFF
TRBD2 | TRBJ2-3 | - | TRBV9 | TGTGCCAGCAGCACGATTAGCGGGGTTAGCACAGATACGCAGTATTTT | CASSTISGVSTDTQYF
TRBD1 | TRBJ2-2 | - | TRBV9 | TGTGCCAGCAGCGTAGGCCCGGACAGGCCGGAGCTGTTTTTT | CASSVGPDRPELFF
- | TRBJ2-3 | once | TRBV6-1 | TGTGCCAGCAGTGAAGTCTCAGATACGCAGTATTTT | CASSEVSDTQYF
TRBD1 | TRBJ2-6 | - | TRBV7-3 | TGTGCCAGCAGCTTACAGGGGGCGACTGGGGCCAACGTCCTGACTTTC | CASSLQGATGANVLTF
TRBD1 | TRBJ2-2 | - | TRBV7-8 | TGTGCCAGCAGCTTAGAGGTATCGGACAGGAGATACACCGGGGAGCTGTTTTTT | CASSLEVSDRRYTGELFF
- | TRBJ1-1 | - | TRBV4-2 | TGTGCCAGCAGCCAAGCAGGGAACACTGAAGCTTTCTTT | CASSQAGNTEAFF
- | TRBJ1-2 | - | TRBV18 | TGTGCCAGCTCACCGTCGGCAGGCGATGGCTACACCTTC | CASSPSAGDGYTF
TRBD1 | TRBJ2-7 | - | TRBV5-1 | TGCGCCAGCAGCTCCCGGACAGGGACCTACGAGCAGTACTTC | CASSSRTGTYEQYF
TRBD2 | TRBJ2-1 | - | TRBV5-1 | TGCGCCAGCAGCTCCTTAGCGGGAGGGGTCAATGAGCAGTTCTTC | CASSSLAGGVNEQFF
- | TRBJ2-4 | - | TRBV15 | TGTGCCACCAGCAGAGATAGTCTTGAGCGGGACAAACGGAACATTCAGTACTTC | CATSRDSLERDKRNIQYF
- | TRBJ1-3 | once | TRBV30 | TGTGCCTGGACCACCTCGTCGGTCTGGAGCTCTGGAAACACCATATATTTT | CAWTTSSVWSSGNTIYF
TRBD2 | TRBJ2-3 | - | TRBV5-8 | TGTGCCAGCAGCTTGTGGCTAGCGGGGGAGAGCACAGATACGCAGTATTTT | CASSLWLAGESTDTQYF
- | TRBJ1-2 | - | TRBV5-1 | TGCGCCAGCAGCTTGGTTCAGGGTAGGAACTATGGCTACACCTTC | CASSLVQGRNYGYTF
- | TRBJ2-4 | - | TRBV3-1/TRBV3-2 | TGTGCCAGCAGCCAAGTGGGCGTGAAGGACATTCAGTACTTC | CASSQVGVKDIQYF
TRBD2 | TRBJ2-2 | - | TRBV5-1 | TGCGCCAGCAGCTTGTCCAGCGGGAGATTCTCCGGGGAGCTGTTTTTT | CASSLSSGRFSGELFF
- | TRBJ2-7 | - | TRBV11-3 | TGTGCCAGCAGCAGTCAGGAGCAGGGGAACGAGCAGTACTTC | CASSSQEQGNEQYF
TRBD1 | TRBJ2-2 | few | TRBV11-2 | TGTGCCAGCAGCTTAAGAGGGACAGGGGGCTCGAACACCGGGGAGCTGTTTTTT | CASSLRGTGGSNTGELFF
TRBD1 | TRBJ2-7 | - | TRBV3-1/TRBV3-2 | TGTGCCAGCAGCCCACGACAGGGAGACAGCGAGCAGTACTTC | CASSPRQGDSEQYF